This T cell receptor (beta chain) was captured in a study of shared clonotypes between healthy human individuals (dated by TCRdb to about 2020). Broadly, across the study: The cohort comprised two women and a few men aged 18 to 49 years. Different laboratories and diverse techniques were used to prepare libraries and sequence TCR repertoires, to increase sequencing depth and limit assay-specific biases. Each donor's leukapheresis produced roughly between about 0.8 and 8.9 billion PBMCs. For each donor, CD4 naive and CD4 memory were each given three plates, CD8 naive was given two plates, and CD8 memory was given one plate. Blood TCR repertoires of a handful of healthy adults were deeply sequenced to estimate repertoire size and the extent of clonotype sharing between individuals. What the authors observed across the whole study: Sharing across four donors was observed for around 5% of naive CD4, under 4% of naive CD8, 2% to 2.5% of memory CD4, and around 0.4% of memory CD8 clonotypes. Even with the large sequencing depth, rarefaction of the sorted-subset datasets indicated that sequencing was incomplete. Because the study included a small number of donors, the genetic and exposure-history diversity represented was limited. Pairwise subsampling indicated that sequencing depth was expected to affect the degree of clonotype sharing among donors. Sampling was limited to blood, and TCR repertoires in tissue likely differ from TCR repertoires in blood. Naive subsets generally had larger estimated clonotype richness than memory subsets. Compared with non-shared clonotypes, the clonotypes found in all four sorted-subset donors had higher generation probabilities.

Concerning this clone itself: Its antigen has not been determined. Base qualities were left out, and no much larger clone turns up one base away. Distinct nucleotide sequences in the sample also encode this CDR3.

Its CDR3 holds 12 amino acids, cysteine through phenylalanine. Only the CDR3 portion is preserved as DNA: 36 bases, with reading frame beginning at the first base. The trim is 6 bases for V and 0 bases for J, with a gap of 5 bases between the germline ends. As encoded in the germline V gene (reference sequence), CDR1 is LNHDA while CDR2 is SQIVND. Using the deep immunoSEQ assay, TCR CDR3 regions were amplified from genomic DNA by multiplex PCR. For each cell subset, the extracted genomic DNA was distributed evenly across all wells of several immunoSEQ 96-well plates, and each plate served as one replicate. For sorted subsets, approximately 0.2 ug of genomic DNA, equivalent to about 30,000 T cell genomes, went into each replicate PCR. The purified libraries were quantified using a Qubit 3.0 fluorometer, sized with a Bioanalyzer 2100, and then quantified again using the KAPA Library Quantification kit. Every immunoSEQ 96-well plate was sequenced on a separate single-read 150-cycle Illumina NextSeq 550 flow cell. In the authors' own workflow: Because the immunoSEQ output held only junctional sequences and lacked quality scores, the filtering could not match the filtering applied to full-length reads. To assign V/J genes and CDR3, sequences were annotated against IMGT germline references using PyIR, a Python wrapper for IgBLAST v1.9. Reads were filtered out if the reads had weak V/J assignments (E-value above 1e-6), no CDR3, stop codons, out-of-frame junctions, or ambiguous translated residues. A V3J clonotype was defined by an identical inferred V gene, J gene, and CDR3 amino acid sequence. Percentage overlap between repertoires was computed as shared unique clonotypes divided by the size of the smaller repertoire. RTK rarefaction, the Chao1 estimator, and Recon v2.1 estimates of unobserved clonotypes were used to assess repertoire richness. OLGA was used to compute generation probabilities for all TCRbeta clonotypes that the gDNA method yielded from a few donors. The table was pulled from immuneACCESS by TCRdb, which kept in-frame rearrangements only. Such tables lose some clones; where checked, under half of the loss comes from unresolved V genes, and the rest has no known cause. That table gives V, J and clone size, and the DNA gave D and trimming. The sample contains over 850,000 clones, around 78% of them found a single time. Of the sample, around 0.6% is held by the ten largest clones.

The donors were healthy, HIV-negative adults with no recently reported acute infections or vaccinations. All donors were Caucasian adults living in Nashville, Tennessee, USA. CD4+ T cells were enriched by magnetic negative selection; naive cells were then positively selected on CD45RA, and the negative fraction formed the memory subset. Blood was collected by leukapheresis, and PBMCs were isolated by Ficoll-Histopaque density gradient centrifugation and then cryopreserved in liquid nitrogen vapor phase. Purity and quantity of every magnetically sorted T cell population were checked by analytical flow cytometry. From each sorted fraction, genomic DNA was isolated and quantified by UV absorbance on a Nanodrop 2000c.

The specimen sequenced was memory CD4+ T cells from PBMCs. Taken with the paper, the label for cell subset or site translates to: CD45RA-negative fraction. This sequence originates from a man aged 18-30 years in good health. Some clones in this sample may be carry-over from other donors' samples. Recombination linked TRBV19 to TRBJ1-1; the D gene is not confidently resolved. The bases read TGTGCCAGTAGCAGGATGAACACTGAAGCTTTCTTT. It codes for CASSRMNTEAFF. The variable domain in full, with residues beyond the CDR3 obtained from the reference TRBV19 and TRBJ1-1 genes, is DGGITQSPKYLFRKEGQNVTLSCEQNLNHDAMYWYRQDPGQGLRLIYYSQIVNDFQKGDIAEGYSVSREKKESFPLTVTSAQKNPTAFYLCASSRMNTEAFFGQGTRLTVV.